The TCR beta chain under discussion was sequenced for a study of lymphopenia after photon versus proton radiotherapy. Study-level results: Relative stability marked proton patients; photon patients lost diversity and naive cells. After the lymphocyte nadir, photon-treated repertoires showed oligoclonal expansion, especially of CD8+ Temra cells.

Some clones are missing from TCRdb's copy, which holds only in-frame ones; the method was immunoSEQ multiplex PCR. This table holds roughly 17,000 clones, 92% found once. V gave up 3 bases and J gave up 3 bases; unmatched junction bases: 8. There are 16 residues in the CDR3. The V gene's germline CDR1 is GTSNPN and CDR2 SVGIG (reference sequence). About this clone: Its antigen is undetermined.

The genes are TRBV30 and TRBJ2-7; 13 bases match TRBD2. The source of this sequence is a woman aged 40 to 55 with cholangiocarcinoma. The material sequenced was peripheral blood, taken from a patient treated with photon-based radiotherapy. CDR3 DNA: TGTGCCTGGAGCATGGTCGGACTAGCGGGAGACTACGAGCAGTACTTC. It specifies CAWSMVGLAGDYEQYF.